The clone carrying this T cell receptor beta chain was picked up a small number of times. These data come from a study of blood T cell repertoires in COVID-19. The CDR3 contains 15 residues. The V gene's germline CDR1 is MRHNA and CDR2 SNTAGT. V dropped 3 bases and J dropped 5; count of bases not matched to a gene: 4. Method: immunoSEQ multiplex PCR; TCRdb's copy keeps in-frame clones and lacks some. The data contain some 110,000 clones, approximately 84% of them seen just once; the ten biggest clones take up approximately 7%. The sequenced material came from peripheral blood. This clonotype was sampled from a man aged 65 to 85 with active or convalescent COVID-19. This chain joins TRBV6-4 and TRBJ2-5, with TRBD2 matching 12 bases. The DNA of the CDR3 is TGTGCCAGCAGTGAGACTAGCGGGAGCTGGGAGACCCAGTACTTC. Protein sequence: CASSETSGSWETQYF.